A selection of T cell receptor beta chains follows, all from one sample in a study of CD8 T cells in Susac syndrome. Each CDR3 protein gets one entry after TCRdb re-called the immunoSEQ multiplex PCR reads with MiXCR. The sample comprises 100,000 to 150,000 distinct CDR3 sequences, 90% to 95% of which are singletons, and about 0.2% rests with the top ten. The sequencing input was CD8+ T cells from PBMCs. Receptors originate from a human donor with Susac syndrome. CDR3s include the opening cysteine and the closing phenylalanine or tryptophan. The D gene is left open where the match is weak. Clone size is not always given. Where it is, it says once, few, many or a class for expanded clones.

CASSQDTYRDRSMNTEAFF TGTGCCAGCAGCCAAGATACCTACCGGGACAGAAGCATGAACACTGAAGCTTTCTTT TRBD1 TRBJ1-1 TRBV4-2 NA
CASSALGDGWDDEQFF TGTGCCAGCAGCGCCCTCGGGGATGGATGGGACGATGAGCAGTTCTTC NA TRBJ2-1 TRBV9 NA
CATSPRGPANQPQHF TGTGCCACCAGCCCCAGGGGGCCCGCGAATCAGCCCCAGCATTTT TRBD1 TRBJ1-5 TRBV15 NA
CASSEVAGGRETQYF TGTGCCAGCAGCGAGGTGGCGGGGGGTCGGGAGACCCAGTACTTC TRBD2 TRBJ2-5 TRBV9 NA
CAGLTGTGRYEQYF TGTGCCGGCCTGACCGGGACAGGACGCTACGAGCAGTACTTC TRBD1 TRBJ2-7 TRBV7-3 NA
CASTQDRENTEAFF TGTGCCAGTACCCAGGACAGGGAGAACACTGAAGCTTTCTTT TRBD1 TRBJ1-1 TRBV19 NA
CASPGTGTAGNTEAFF TGTGCCAGCCCGGGGACAGGGACCGCGGGGAACACTGAAGCTTTCTTT NA TRBJ1-1 TRBV21-1 NA
CASSYREASETQYF TGTGCCAGCAGTTACCGGGAGGCCTCAGAGACCCAGTACTTC TRBD2 TRBJ2-5 TRBV6-2/TRBV6-3 NA
CASTPDIGIGGYTF TGCGCCAGCACCCCGGACATCGGCATCGGTGGCTACACCTTC NA TRBJ1-2 TRBV5-1 NA
CASSYSSGSSNEQFF TGTGCCAGCAGCTACTCTAGCGGGAGTAGTAATGAGCAGTTCTTC TRBD2 TRBJ2-1 TRBV11-2 once
CASSGQGSPEAFF TGTGCCAGCAGCGGACAGGGGTCCCCTGAAGCTTTCTTT TRBD1 TRBJ1-1 TRBV7-9 NA
CASSAPGQGETQYF TGTGCCAGCAGCGCCCCTGGACAGGGGGAGACCCAGTACTTC TRBD1 TRBJ2-5 TRBV7-3 NA
CASSLLADNEQFF TGTGCCAGCAGCTTACTGGCGGACAATGAGCAGTTCTTC NA TRBJ2-1 TRBV7-9 NA
CASRTAGTDYGYTF TGTGCCAGCAGGACCGCGGGGACGGATTATGGCTACACCTTC NA TRBJ1-2 TRBV28 NA
CAWSVPYGYTF TGTGCCTGGAGTGTGCCCTATGGCTACACCTTC NA TRBJ1-2 TRBV30 NA
CASSYSVDGTYEQYF TGTGCCAGCAGTTACTCGGTGGACGGGACCTACGAGCAGTACTTC NA TRBJ2-7 TRBV6-5 NA
CASSQDLAGVYEQYF TGCGCCAGCAGCCAAGATCTAGCGGGCGTATACGAGCAGTACTTC TRBD2 TRBJ2-7 TRBV4-3 NA
CASSSGRGEAFF TGTGCCAGCAGCTCGGGACGGGGTGAAGCTTTCTTT NA TRBJ1-1 TRBV7-3 NA